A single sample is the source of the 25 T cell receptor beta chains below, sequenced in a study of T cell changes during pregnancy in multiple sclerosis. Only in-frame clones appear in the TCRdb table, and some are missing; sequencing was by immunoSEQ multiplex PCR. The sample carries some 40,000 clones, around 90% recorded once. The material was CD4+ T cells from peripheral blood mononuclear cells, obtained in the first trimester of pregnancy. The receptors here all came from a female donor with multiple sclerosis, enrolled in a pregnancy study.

CDR3: CASSLIASSYNEQFF. As DNA, the CDR3 is TGTGCCAGCAGCTTGATTGCCAGCTCCTACAATGAGCAGTTCTTC. The rearrangement links TRBV5-4 to TRBJ2-1; D is unresolved. The CDR3 sequence is 15 residues long. The ends were cut back, 1 base at V and 0 bases at J, with 8 bases in the middle. The V gene's germline CDR1 is SGHNT and CDR2 YYREEE (reference sequence).

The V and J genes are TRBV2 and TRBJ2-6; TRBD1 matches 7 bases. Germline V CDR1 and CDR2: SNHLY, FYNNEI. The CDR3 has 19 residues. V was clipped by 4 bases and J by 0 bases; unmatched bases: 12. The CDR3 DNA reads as TGTGCCAGCAGTGGGACGTTACGGGACAGTCGCTCTGGGGCCAACGTCCTGACTTTC. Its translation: CASSGTLRDSRSGANVLTF.

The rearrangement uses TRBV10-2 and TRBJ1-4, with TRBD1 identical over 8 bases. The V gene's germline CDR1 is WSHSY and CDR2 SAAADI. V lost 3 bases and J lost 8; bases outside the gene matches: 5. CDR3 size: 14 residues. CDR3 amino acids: CASSDGTGWEKLFF. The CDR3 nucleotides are TGCGCCAGCAGTGATGGGACAGGATGGGAAAAACTGTTTTTT.

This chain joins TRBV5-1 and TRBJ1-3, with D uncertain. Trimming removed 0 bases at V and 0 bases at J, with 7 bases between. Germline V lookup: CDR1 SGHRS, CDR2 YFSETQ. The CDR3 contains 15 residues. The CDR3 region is CASSLVAGSGNTIYF. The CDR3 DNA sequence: TGCGCCAGCAGCTTGGTCGCAGGCTCTGGAAACACCATATATTTT.

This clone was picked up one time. The DNA of the CDR3 is TGTGCCAGCAGCCGTAGGGGAGGACAGGGGGGTTCTGGGGCCAACGTCCTGACTTTC. Translation: CASSRRGGQGGSGANVLTF. V and J are TRBV7-9 and TRBJ2-6, with 10 positions matching TRBD1. CDR3 size: 19 residues. Germline V gene sequence: CDR1 SEHNR, CDR2 FQNEAQ (reference sequence). V was pared by 5 bases and J by 1 base, with 11 bases of the junction left unmatched.

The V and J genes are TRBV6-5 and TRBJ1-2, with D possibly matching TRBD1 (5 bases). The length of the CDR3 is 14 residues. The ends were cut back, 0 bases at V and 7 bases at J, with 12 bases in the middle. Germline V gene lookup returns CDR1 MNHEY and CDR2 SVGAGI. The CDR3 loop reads CASSYSGRALGYTF. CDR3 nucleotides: TGTGCCAGCAGTTACTCGGGCAGGGCCCTTGGCTACACCTTC.

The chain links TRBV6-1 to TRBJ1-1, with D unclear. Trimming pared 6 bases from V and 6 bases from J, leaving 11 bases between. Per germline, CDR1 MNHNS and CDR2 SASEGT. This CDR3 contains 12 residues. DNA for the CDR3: TGTGCCAGCAGGCCGGGTGCGGCTGAAGCTTTCTTT. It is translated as CASRPGAAEAFF.

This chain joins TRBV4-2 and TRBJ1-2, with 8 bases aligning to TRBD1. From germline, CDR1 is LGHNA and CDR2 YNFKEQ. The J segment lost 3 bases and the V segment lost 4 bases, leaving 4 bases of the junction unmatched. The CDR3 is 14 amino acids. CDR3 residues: CASSPGQGDYGYTF. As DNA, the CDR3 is TGTGCCAGCAGCCCCGGACAGGGAGACTATGGCTACACCTTC.

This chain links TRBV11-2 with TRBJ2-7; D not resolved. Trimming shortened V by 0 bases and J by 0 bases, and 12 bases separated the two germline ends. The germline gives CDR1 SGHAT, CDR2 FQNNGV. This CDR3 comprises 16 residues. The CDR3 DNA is TGTGCCAGCAGCTTAGAGGCTAGTCGGATCTCCTACGAGCAGTACTTC. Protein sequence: CASSLEASRISYEQYF.

The CDR3 DNA is TGTGCCAGCAGCCAACATACAGGGCATGGCTACACCTTC. This gives the protein CASSQHTGHGYTF. The chain is built from TRBV27 and TRBJ1-2, with D perhaps matching TRBD1 (6 bases). The CDR3 loop spans 13 amino acids. CDR1 is MNHEY, CDR2 SMNVEV, per germline (reference sequence). The ends were cut back, 6 bases at V and 6 bases at J, with 14 bases in the middle.

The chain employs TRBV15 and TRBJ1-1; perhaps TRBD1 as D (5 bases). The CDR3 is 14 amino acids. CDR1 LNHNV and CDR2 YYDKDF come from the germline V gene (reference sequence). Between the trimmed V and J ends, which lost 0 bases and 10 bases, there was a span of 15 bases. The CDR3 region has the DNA TGTGCCACCAGCAGAGATCTAAGACAGTTCGGAGCTTTCTTT. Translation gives CATSRDLRQFGAFF. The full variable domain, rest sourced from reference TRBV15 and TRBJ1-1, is DAMVIQNPRYQVTQFGKPVTLSCSQTLNHNVMYWYQQKSSQAPKLLFHYYDKDFNNEADTPDNFQSRRPNTSFCFLDIRSPGLGDTAMYLCATSRDLRQFGAFFGQGTRLTVV.

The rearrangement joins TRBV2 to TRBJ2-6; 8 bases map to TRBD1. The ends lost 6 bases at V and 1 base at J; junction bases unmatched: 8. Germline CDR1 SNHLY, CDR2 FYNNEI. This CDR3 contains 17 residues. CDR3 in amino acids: CASRVTGAGSGANVLTF. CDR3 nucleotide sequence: TGTGCCAGCAGAGTGACAGGGGCCGGTTCTGGGGCCAACGTCCTGACTTTC.

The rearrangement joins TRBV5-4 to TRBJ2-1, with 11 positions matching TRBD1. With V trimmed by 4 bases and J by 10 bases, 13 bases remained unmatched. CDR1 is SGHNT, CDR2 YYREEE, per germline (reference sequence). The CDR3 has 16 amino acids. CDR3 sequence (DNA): TGTGCCAGCAGCCCCGCCGGGACAGGGGGTCGTCAGGAGCAGTTCTTC. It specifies CASSPAGTGGRQEQFF.

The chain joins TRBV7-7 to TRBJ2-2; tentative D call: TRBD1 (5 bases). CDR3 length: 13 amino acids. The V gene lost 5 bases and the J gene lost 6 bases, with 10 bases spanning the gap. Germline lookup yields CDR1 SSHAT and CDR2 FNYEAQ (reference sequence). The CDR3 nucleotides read TGTGCCAGCAGCCCCGACAGCCCCGGGGAGCTGTTTTTT. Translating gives CASSPDSPGELFF. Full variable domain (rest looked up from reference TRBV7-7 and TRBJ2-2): GAGVSQSPRYKVTKRGQDVTLRCDPISSHATLYWYQQALGQGPEFLTYFNYEAQPDKSGLPSDRFSAERPEGSISTLTIQRTEQRDSAMYRCASSPDSPGELFFGEGSRLTVL.

The CDR3 DNA sequence: TGCGCCAGCAGCTTGGGACAGGGGGTAACCGAAAAACTGTTTTTT. Translated: CASSLGQGVTEKLFF. This chain links TRBV5-1 with TRBJ1-4; 9 bases are shared with TRBD1. CDR1 is SGHRS and CDR2 is YFSETQ in the germline V gene. The CDR3 runs 15 residues. Unmatched junction bases numbered 5, after V lost 0 bases and J lost 8 bases. Using reference TRBV5-1 and TRBJ1-4 for the parts outside the CDR3, the full variable domain is KAGVTQTPRYLIKTRGQQVTLSCSPISGHRSVSWYQQTPGQGLQFLFEYFSETQRNKGNFPGRFSGRQFSNSRSEMNVSTLELGDSALYLCASSLGQGVTEKLFFGSGTQLSVL.

As DNA, the CDR3 is TGTGCCAGCAGCTTATCTAGCGGGAGGAGTCAGGATGAGCAGTTCTTC. Protein sequence: CASSLSSGRSQDEQFF. The chain has TRBV7-3 and TRBJ2-1, with 11 bases lining up with TRBD2. V gave up 2 bases and J gave up 8 bases; unmatched junction bases: 8. CDR1 SGHTA and CDR2 FQGTGA come from the germline V gene. This CDR3 contains 16 residues. Full variable domain (remainder filled in from reference TRBV7-3 and TRBJ2-1): GAGVSQTPSNKVTEKGKYVELRCDPISGHTALYWYRQSLGQGPEFLIYFQGTGAADDSGLPNDRFFAVRPEGSVSTLKIQRTERGDSAVYLCASSLSSGRSQDEQFFGPGTRLTVL.

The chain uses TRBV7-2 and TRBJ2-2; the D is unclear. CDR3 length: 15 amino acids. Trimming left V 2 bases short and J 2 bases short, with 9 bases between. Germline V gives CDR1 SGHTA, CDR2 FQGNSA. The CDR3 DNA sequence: TGTGCCAGCAGCTTACTTGCACTAAACACCGGGGAGCTGTTTTTT. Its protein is CASSLLALNTGELFF.

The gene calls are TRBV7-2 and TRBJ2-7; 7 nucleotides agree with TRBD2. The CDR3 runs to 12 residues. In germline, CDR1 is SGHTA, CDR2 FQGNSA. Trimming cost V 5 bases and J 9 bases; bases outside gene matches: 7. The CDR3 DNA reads TGTGCCAGCAGCGTGGCTGGGAGGGGGCAGTACTTC. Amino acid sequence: CASSVAGRGQYF. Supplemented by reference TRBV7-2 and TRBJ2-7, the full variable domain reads GAGVSQSPSNKVTEKGKDVELRCDPISGHTALYWYRQSLGQGLEFLIYFQGNSAPDKSGLPSDRFSAERTGGSVSTLTIQRTQQEDSAVYLCASSVAGRGQYFGPGTRLTVT.

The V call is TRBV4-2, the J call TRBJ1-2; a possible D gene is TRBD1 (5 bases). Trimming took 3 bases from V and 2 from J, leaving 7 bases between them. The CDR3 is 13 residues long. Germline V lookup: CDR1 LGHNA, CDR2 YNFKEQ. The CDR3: CASSQTDNYGYTF. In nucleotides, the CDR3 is TGTGCCAGCAGCCAGACAGACAACTATGGCTACACCTTC.

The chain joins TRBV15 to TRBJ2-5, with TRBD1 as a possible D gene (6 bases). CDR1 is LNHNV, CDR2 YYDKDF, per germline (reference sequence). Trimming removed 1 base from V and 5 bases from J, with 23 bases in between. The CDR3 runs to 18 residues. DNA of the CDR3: TGTGCCACCAGCAGAGTGCAAGCACGCACGCAGAGGGGGGAGACCCAGTACTTC. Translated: CATSRVQARTQRGETQYF.

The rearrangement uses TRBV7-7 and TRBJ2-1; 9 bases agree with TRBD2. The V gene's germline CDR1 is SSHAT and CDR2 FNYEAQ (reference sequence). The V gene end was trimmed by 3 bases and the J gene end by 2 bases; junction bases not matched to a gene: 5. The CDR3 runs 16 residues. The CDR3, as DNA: TGTGCCAGCAGCTTGGTAGCGGGAGTCCCCTACAATGAGCAGTTCTTC. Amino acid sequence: CASSLVAGVPYNEQFF.

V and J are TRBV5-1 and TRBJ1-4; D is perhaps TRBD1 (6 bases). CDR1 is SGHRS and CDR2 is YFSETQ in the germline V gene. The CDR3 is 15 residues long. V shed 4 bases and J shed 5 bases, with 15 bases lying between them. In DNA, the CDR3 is TGCGCCAGCAGCCGAACCAGGGGACCGAATGAAAAACTGTTTTTT. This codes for CASSRTRGPNEKLFF.

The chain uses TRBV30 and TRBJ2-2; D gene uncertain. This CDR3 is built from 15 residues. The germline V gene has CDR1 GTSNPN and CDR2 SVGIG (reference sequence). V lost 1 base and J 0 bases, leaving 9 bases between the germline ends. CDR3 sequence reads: CAWSATGPNTGELFF. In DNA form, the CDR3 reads TGTGCCTGGAGTGCAACGGGTCCGAACACCGGGGAGCTGTTTTTT.

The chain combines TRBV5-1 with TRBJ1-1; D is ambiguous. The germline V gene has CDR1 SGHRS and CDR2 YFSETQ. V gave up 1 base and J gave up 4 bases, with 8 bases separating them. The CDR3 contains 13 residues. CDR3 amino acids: CASSLKPGTEAFF. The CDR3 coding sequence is TGCGCCAGCAGCTTGAAGCCCGGCACTGAAGCTTTCTTT.

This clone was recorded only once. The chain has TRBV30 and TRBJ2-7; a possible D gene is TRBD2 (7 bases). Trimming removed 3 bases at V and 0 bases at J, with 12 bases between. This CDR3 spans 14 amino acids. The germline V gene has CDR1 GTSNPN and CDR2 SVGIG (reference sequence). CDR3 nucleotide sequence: TGTGCCTGGAGCAGGGGCGGGAGCTCCTACGAGCAGTACTTC. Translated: CAWSRGGSSYEQYF.